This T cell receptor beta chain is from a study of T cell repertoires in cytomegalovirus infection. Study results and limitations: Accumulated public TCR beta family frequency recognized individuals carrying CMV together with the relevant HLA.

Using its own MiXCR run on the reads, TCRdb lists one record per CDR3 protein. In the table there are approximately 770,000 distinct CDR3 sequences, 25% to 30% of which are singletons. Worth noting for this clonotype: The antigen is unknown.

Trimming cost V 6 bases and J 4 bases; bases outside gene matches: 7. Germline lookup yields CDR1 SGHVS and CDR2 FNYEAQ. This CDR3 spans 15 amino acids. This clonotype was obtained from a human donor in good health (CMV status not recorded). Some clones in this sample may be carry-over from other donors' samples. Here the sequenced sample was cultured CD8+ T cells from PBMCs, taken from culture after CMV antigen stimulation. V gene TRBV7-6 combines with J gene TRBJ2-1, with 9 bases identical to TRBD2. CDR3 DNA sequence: TGTGCCAGCAGTCCAAGGGGACTAGCATACAATGAGCAGTTCTTC. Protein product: CASSPRGLAYNEQFF. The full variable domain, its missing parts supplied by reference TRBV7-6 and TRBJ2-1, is GAGVSQSPRYKVTKRGQDVALRCDPISGHVSLYWYRQALGQGPEFLTYFNYEAQQDKSGLPNDRFSAERPEGSISTLTIQRTEQRDSAMYRCASSPRGLAYNEQFFGPGTRLTVL.